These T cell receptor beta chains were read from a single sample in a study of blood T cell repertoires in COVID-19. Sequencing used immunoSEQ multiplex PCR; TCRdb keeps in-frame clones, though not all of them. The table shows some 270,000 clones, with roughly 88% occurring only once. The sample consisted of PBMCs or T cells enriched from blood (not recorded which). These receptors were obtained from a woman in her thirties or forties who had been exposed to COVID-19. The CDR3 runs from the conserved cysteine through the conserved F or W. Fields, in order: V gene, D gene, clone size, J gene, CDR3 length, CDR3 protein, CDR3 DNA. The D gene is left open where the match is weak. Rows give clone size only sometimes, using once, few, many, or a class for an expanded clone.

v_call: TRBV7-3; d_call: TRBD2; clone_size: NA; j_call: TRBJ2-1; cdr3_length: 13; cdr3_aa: CASSWDYYNEQFF; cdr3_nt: TGTGCCAGCAGCTGGGACTACTACAATGAGCAGTTCTTC
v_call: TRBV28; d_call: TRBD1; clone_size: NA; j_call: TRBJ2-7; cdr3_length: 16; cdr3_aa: CASSHFGTGSWYEQYF; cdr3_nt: TGTGCCAGCAGTCATTTTGGGACAGGGTCATGGTACGAGCAGTACTTC
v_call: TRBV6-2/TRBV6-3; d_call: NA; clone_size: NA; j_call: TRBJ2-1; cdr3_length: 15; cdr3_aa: CASSYSFGGYNEQFF; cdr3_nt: TGTGCCAGCAGTTACTCTTTTGGCGGATACAATGAGCAGTTCTTC
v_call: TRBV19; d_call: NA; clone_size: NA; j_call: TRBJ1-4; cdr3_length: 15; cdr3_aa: CASSISKGIWEKLFF; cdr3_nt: TGTGCCAGTAGTATCAGCAAGGGGATATGGGAAAAACTGTTTTTT
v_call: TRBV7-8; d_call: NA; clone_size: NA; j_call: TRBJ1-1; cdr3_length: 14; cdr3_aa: CASSLNRLNTEAFF; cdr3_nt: TGTGCCAGCAGCTTGAACAGATTGAACACTGAAGCTTTCTTT
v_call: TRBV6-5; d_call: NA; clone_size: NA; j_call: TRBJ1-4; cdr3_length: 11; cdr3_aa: CASLGGEKLFF; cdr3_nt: TGTGCCAGCTTGGGGGGTGAAAAACTGTTTTTT
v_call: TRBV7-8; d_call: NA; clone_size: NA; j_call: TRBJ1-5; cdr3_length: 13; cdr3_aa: CASSLGLNQPQHF; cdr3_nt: TGTGCCAGCAGCTTAGGCCTAAATCAGCCCCAGCATTTT
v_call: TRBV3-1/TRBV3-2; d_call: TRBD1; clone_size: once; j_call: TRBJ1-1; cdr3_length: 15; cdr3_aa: CASSLRQGRDTEAFF; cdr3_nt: TGTGCCAGCAGCCTACGACAGGGTAGGGACACTGAAGCTTTCTTT
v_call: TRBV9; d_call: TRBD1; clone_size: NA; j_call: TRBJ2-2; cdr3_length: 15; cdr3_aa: CASSVDQGAIGELFF; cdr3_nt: TGTGCCAGCAGCGTAGATCAGGGGGCGATCGGGGAGCTGTTTTTT
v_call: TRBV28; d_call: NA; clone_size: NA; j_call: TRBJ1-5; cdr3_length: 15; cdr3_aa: CASSSQGGAGQPQHF; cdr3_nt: TGTGCCAGCAGTTCCCAGGGAGGGGCTGGTCAGCCCCAGCATTTT
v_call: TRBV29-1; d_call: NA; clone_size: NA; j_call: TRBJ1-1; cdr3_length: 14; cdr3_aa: CSVVLGVSQGEAFF; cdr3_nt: TGCAGCGTTGTGTTGGGGGTTAGTCAGGGGGAAGCTTTCTTT
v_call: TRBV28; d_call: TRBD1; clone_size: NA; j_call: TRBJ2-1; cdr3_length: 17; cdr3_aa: CASQKDREIFLNNEQFF; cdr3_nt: TGTGCCAGCCAAAAGGACAGGGAGATATTTCTGAACAATGAGCAGTTCTTC
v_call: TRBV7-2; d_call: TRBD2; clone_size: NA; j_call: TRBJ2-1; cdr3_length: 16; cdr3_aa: CASSLGFLAGGNEQFF; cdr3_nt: TGTGCCAGCAGCTTAGGATTTTTAGCGGGGGGGAATGAGCAGTTCTTC
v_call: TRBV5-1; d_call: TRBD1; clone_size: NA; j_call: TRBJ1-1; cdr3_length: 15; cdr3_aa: CASGGEGTANTEAFF; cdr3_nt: TGCGCCAGCGGGGGAGAAGGGACAGCGAACACTGAAGCTTTCTTT
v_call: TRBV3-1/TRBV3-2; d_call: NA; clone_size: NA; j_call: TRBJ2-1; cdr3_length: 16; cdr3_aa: CASSQGRVRGGGEQFF; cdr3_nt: TGTGCCAGCAGCCAAGGACGTGTCCGGGGTGGAGGTGAGCAGTTCTTC
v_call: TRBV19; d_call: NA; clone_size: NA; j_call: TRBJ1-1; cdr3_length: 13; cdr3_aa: CASSYSINTEAFF; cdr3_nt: TGTGCCAGTAGTTACAGTATTAACACTGAAGCTTTCTTT
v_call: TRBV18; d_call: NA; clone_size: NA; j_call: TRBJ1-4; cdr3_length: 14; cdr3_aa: CASSPVRNNEKLFF; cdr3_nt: TGTGCCAGCTCACCGGTGAGGAACAATGAAAAACTGTTTTTT
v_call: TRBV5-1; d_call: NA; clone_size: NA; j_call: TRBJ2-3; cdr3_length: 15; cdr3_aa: CASSLGQGNGDTQYF; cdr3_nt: TGCGCCAGCAGCTTGGGTCAGGGTAACGGTGATACGCAGTATTTT
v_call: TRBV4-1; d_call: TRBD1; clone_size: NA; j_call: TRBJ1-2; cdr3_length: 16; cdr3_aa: CASSQDRDRGGYGYTF; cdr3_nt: TGCGCCAGCAGCCAAGACCGGGACAGGGGGGGCTATGGCTACACCTTC
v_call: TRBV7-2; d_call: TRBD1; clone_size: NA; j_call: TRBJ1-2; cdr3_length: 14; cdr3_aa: CATRKQGGYYGYTF; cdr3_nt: TGTGCCACGCGAAAACAGGGGGGATACTATGGCTACACCTTC
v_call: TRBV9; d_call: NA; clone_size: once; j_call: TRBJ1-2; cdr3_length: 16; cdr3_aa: CASSVNPAAGLYGYTF; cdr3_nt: TGTGCCAGCAGCGTAAATCCCGCCGCAGGTTTATATGGCTACACCTTC
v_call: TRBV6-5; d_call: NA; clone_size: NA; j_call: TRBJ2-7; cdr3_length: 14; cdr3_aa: CASSSRLGAREQYF; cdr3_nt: TGTGCCAGCAGCTCCCGACTGGGGGCCCGCGAGCAGTACTTC
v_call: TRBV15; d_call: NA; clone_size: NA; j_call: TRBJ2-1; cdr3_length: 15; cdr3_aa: CATSRATSGYNEQFF; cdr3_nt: TGTGCCACCAGCAGAGCGACTAGTGGGTACAATGAGCAGTTCTTC
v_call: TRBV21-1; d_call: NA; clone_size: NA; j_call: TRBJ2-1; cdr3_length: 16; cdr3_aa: CASSKVGGSPRNEQFF; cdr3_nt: TGTGCCAGCAGCAAAGTCGGCGGGAGTCCAAGAAATGAGCAGTTCTTC
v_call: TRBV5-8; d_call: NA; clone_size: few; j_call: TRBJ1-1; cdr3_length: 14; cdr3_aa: CASSFVSMNTEAFF; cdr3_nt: TGTGCCAGCAGCTTCGTCAGTATGAACACTGAAGCTTTCTTT
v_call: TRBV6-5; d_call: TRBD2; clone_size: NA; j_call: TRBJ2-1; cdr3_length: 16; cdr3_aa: CASSSDLAGALVEQFF; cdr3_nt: TGTGCCAGCAGTTCCGACCTAGCGGGAGCTTTAGTTGAGCAGTTCTTC
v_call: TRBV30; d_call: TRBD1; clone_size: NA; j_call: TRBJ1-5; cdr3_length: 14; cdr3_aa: CAWSQGVSNQPQHF; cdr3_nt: TGTGCCTGGTCGCAGGGGGTCTCCAATCAGCCCCAGCATTTT
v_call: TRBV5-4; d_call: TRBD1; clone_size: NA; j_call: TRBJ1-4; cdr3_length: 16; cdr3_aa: CASSTDRGRRSEKLFF; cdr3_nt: TGTGCCAGCAGCACCGACAGGGGGCGCCGAAGTGAAAAACTGTTTTTT
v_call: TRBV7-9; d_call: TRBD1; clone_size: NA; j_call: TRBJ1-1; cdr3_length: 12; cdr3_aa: CASSRGGTEAFF; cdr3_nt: TGTGCCAGCTCCAGGGGGGGCACTGAAGCTTTCTTT
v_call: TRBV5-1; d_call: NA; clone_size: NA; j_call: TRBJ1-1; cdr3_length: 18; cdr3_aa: CASSPPPTRKNRNTEAFF; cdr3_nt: TGTGCCAGCAGCCCCCCTCCGACACGAAAGAATCGGAACACTGAAGCTTTCTTT
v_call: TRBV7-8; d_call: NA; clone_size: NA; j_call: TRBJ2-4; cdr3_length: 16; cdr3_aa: CASSLGRLLAKNIQYF; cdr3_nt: TGTGCCAGCAGCTTAGGGCGACTCTTAGCCAAAAACATTCAGTACTTC
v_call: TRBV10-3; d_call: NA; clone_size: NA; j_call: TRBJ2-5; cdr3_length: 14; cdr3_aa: CAISDGVYQETQYF; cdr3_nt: TGTGCCATCAGTGACGGAGTTTATCAAGAGACCCAGTACTTC
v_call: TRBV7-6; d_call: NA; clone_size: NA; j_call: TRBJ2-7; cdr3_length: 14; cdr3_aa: CASSLDPGFYEQYF; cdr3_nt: TGTGCCAGCAGCTTAGATCCAGGGTTCTACGAGCAGTACTTC
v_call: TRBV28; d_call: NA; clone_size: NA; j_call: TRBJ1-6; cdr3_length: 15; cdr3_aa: CASSLTEGVRSPLHF; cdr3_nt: TGTGCCAGCAGTTTAACCGAGGGGGTCCGTTCACCCCTCCACTTT
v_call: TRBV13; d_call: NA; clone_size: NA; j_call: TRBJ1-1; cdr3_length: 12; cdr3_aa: CASSIMNTEAFF; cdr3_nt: TGTGCCAGCAGCATTATGAACACTGAAGCTTTCTTT
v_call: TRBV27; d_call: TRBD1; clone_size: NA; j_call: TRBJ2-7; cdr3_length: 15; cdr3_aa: CASSRDRDRFYEQYF; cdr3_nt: TGTGCCAGCAGTCGAGACCGGGACAGGTTCTACGAGCAGTACTTC